A selection of T cell receptor beta chains follows, all from one sample in a study of naive and memory T cell subsets. Each CDR3 protein gets one entry after TCRdb re-called the 5' RACE reads with MiXCR. This sample yields approximately 22,000 distinct CDR3 sequences, of which over 3.5% are seen a single time; over 7.5% belongs to the top ten. The receptors were sampled from a male donor in good health. Each CDR3 is given with its conserved first and last residue. Each record gives: clone size, J gene, D gene, V gene, CDR3 protein. D genes are given only for firm matches. Rows give clone size only sometimes, using once, few, many, or a class for an expanded clone.

>medium-sized|TRBJ2-5|-|TRBV30
CAWARRFQETQYF
>many|TRBJ1-2|-|TRBV9
CASSVSGYGYTF
>-|TRBJ2-7|-|TRBV28
CASRLGSYEQYF
>many|TRBJ2-5|-|TRBV6-2/TRBV6-3
CASGRRETQYF
>many|TRBJ2-7|TRBD2|TRBV5-1
CASSGLAGLSYEQYF
>many|TRBJ2-5|-|TRBV5-1
CASSSWGTSFETQYF
>many|TRBJ2-7|-|TRBV11-2
CASRSANTGAFEQYF
>many|TRBJ2-1|TRBD2|TRBV27
CASSQTSGAYNEQFF
>many|TRBJ2-7|TRBD2|TRBV12-3/TRBV12-4
CASSGLAGGPEQYF
>many|TRBJ2-7|TRBD2|TRBV10-3
CAISLGLAGEGYEQYF
>many|TRBJ2-7|-|TRBV19
CASSLQHRAAYEQYF
>medium-sized|TRBJ2-7|TRBD1|TRBV6-5
CASSYSTGGPYEQYF
>many|TRBJ1-4|-|TRBV12-3/TRBV12-4
CASSLRQVATNEKLFF
>-|TRBJ2-5|-|TRBV29-1
CSVVDHLGTQYF
>many|TRBJ2-2|-|TRBV28
CASSDPGDSNTGELFF
>-|TRBJ2-6|-|TRBV18
CASSPRGDESSGANVLTF
>many|TRBJ1-6|-|TRBV6-5
CASSYSARPTTTGNSPLHF
>many|TRBJ2-5|TRBD2|TRBV19
CATRRGGGTETQYF
>many|TRBJ1-6|TRBD1|TRBV5-4
CASSIHPKALTGSDSPLHF
>many|TRBJ2-3|-|TRBV19
CASSISWAAGDTQYF
>medium-sized|TRBJ1-5|-|TRBV7-2
CASSDGLVDLGNQPQHF
>many|TRBJ2-7|-|TRBV29-1
CSVEVLTRDASYEQYF
>many|TRBJ1-5|TRBD1|TRBV6-1
CASSATGGSNQPQHF
>many|TRBJ1-3|-|TRBV28
CASSPPGTLSGNTIYF
>many|TRBJ1-1|TRBD1|TRBV30
CAWSEGQGDFSEAFF
>many|TRBJ2-3|TRBD2|TRBV20-1
CSARVSTSGIVDTQYF